This paragraph covers one T cell receptor (beta chain) sequence. Its cognate antigen is unknown. Investigators divided CD4+ cells into CD45RA+ naive and CD45RA-negative memory subsets. The source of the sample is a study of shared clonotypes between healthy human individuals. Overall study context: A couple of female and a few male donors aged 18 to 49 were enrolled. Study outcomes and limitations: On the whole, naive subsets had larger estimated richness than memory subsets had.

Per the original data handling: Owing to the provision of junction-only sequences devoid of quality scores by immunoSEQ, filtering differed. TCRdb's table, derived via immunoSEQ multiplex PCR, lists solely in-frame clones and lacks some. D and trimming were read from the DNA, whereas the V and J calls and clone size are those reported in that table. Among about 1.1 million clones listed, about 80% were seen once. Sequenced sample: memory CD4+ T cells from PBMCs. Subset described: CD45RA-negative fraction. The source of this sequence is a man between 18 and 29 years old in good health. Some clones in this sample may be carry-over from other donors' samples.

In DNA, the CDR3 is TGCGCCAGCAGCCAACAAGACAGGGGAATAAGAGGAGATACGCAGTATTTT. It specifies CASSQQDRGIRGDTQYF. The chain joins TRBV4-1 to TRBJ2-3; 8 bases line up with TRBD1. Looked up from germline, CDR1 is MGHRA and CDR2 is YSYEKL. The CDR3 runs to 17 residues. Trimming took 2 bases from V and 5 from J; bases not matched to a gene: 12.